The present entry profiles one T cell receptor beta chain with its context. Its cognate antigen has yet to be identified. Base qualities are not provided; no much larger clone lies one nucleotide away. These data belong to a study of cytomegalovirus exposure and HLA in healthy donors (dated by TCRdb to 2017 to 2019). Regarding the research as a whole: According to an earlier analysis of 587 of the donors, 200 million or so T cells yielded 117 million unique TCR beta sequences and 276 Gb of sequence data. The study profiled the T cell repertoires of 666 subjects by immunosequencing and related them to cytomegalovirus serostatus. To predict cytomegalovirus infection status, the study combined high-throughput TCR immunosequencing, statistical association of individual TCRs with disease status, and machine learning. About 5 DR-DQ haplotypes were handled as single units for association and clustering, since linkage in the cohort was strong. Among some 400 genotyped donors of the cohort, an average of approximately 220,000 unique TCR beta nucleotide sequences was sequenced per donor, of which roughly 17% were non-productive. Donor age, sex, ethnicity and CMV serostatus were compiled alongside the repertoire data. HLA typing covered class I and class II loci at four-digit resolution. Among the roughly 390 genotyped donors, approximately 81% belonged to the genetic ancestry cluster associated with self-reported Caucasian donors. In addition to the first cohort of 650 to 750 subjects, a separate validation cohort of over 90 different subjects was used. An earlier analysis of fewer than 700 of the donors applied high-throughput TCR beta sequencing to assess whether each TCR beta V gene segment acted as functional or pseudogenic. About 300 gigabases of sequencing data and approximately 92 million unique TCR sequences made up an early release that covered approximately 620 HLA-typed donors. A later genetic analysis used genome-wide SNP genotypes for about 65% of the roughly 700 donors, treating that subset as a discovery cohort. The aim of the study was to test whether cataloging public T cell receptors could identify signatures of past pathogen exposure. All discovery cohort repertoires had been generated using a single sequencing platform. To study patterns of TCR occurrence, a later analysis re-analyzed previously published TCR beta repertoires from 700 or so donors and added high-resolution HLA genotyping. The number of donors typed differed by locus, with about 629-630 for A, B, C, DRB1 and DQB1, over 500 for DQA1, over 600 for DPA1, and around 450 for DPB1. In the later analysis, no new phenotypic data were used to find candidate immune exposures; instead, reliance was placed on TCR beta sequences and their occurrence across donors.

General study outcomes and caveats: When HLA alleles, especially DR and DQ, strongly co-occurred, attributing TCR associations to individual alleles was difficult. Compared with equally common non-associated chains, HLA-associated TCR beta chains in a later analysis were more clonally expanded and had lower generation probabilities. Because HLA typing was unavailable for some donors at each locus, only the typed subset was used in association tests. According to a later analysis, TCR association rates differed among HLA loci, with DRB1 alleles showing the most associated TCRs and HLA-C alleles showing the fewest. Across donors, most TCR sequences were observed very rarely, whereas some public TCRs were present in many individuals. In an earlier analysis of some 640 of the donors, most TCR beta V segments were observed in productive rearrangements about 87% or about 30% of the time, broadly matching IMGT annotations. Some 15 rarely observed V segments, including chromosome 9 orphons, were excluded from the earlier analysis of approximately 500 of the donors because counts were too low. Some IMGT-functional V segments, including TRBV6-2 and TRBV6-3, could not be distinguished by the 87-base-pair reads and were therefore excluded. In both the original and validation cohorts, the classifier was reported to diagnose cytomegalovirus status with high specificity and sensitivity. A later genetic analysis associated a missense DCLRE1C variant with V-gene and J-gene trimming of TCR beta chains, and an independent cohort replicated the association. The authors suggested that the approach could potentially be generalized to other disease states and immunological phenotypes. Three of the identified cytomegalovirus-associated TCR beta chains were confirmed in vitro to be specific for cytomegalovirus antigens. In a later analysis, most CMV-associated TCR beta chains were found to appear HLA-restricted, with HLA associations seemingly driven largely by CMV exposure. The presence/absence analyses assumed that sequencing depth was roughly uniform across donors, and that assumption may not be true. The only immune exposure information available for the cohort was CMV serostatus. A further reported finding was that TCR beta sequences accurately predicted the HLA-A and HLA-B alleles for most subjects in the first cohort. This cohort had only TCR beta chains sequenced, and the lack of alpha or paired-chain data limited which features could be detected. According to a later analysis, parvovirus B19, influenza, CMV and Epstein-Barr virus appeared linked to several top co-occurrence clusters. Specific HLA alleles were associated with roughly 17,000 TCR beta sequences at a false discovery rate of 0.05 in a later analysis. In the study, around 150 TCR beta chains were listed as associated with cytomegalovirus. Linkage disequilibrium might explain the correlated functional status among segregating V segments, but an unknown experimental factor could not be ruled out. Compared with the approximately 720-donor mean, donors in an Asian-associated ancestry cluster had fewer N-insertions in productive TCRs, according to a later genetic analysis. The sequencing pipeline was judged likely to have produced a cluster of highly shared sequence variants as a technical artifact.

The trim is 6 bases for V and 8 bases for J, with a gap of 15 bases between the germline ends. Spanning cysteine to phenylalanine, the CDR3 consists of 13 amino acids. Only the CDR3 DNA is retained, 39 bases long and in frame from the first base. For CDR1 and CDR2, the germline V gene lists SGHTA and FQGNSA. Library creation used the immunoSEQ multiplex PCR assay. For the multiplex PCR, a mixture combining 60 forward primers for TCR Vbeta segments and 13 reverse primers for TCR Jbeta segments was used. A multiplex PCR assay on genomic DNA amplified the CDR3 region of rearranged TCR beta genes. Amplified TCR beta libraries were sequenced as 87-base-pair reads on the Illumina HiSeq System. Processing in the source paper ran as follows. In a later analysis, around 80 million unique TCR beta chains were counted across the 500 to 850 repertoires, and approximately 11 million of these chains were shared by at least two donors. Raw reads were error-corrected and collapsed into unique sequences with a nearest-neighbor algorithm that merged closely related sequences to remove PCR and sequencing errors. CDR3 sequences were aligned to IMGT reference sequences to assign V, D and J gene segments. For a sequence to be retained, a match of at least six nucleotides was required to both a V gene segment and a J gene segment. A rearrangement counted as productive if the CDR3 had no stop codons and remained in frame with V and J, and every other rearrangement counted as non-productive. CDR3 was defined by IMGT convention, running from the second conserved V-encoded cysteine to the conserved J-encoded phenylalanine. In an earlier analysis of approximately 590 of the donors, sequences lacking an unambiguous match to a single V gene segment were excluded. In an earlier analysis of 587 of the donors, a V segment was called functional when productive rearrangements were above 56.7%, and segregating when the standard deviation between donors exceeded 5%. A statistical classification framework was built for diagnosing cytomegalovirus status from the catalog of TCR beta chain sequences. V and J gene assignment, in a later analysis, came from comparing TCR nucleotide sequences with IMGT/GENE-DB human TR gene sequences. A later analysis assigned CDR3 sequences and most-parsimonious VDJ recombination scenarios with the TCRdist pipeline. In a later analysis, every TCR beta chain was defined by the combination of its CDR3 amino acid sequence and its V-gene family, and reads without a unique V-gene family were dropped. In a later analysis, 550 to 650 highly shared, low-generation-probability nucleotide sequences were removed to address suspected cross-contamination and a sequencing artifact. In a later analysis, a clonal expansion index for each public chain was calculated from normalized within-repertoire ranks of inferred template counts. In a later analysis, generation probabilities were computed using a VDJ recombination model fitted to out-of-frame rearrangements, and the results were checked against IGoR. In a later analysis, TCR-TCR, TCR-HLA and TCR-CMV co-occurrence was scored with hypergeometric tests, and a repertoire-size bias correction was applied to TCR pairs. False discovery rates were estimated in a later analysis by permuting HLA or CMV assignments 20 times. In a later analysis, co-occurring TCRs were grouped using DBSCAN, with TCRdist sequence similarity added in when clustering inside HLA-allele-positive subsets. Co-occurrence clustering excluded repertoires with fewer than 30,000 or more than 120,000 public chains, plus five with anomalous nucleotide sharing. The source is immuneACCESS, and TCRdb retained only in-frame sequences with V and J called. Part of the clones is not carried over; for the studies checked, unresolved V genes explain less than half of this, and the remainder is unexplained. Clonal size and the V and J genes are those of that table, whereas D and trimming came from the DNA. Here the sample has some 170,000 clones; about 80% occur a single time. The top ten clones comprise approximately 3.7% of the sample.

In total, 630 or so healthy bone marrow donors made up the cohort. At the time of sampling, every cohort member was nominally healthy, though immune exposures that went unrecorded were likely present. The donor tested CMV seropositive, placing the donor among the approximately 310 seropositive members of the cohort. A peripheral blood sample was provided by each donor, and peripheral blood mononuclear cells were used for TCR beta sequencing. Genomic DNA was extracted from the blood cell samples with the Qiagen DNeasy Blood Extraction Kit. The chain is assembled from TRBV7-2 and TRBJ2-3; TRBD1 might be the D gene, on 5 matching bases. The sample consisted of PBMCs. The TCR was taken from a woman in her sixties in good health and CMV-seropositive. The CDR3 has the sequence CASRGLGLGTQYF. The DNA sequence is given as TGTGCCAGCAGGGGGCTCGGCCTTGGTACGCAGTATTTT. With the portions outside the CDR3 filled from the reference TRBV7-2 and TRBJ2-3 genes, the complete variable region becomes GAGVSQSPSNKVTEKGKDVELRCDPISGHTALYWYRQSLGQGLEFLIYFQGNSAPDKSGLPSDRFSAERTGGSVSTLTIQRTQQEDSAVYLCASRGLGLGTQYFGPGTRLTVL.